This record covers a single TCR beta chain. This CDR3 has 16 residues. Trimming removed 4 bases from V and 2 bases from J, with 15 bases in between. The germline V gene has CDR1 LNHNV and CDR2 YYDKDF (reference sequence). This sample was included in a study of blood T cell repertoires in COVID-19. Some clones are missing from TCRdb's copy, which holds only in-frame ones; the method was immunoSEQ multiplex PCR. The sample contains some 400,000 clones, roughly 90% of which appear only once. Sequencing input: PBMCs or T cells enriched from blood (not recorded which). This clonotype originated in a woman in her thirties or forties who had been exposed to COVID-19. The rearrangement uses TRBV15 and TRBJ1-3, with D maybe TRBD1 (6 bases). CDR3 amino acids: CATSKHRDGAGNTIYF. CDR3 nucleotide sequence: TGTGCCACCAGCAAACACAGGGATGGAGCTGGAAACACCATATATTTT.